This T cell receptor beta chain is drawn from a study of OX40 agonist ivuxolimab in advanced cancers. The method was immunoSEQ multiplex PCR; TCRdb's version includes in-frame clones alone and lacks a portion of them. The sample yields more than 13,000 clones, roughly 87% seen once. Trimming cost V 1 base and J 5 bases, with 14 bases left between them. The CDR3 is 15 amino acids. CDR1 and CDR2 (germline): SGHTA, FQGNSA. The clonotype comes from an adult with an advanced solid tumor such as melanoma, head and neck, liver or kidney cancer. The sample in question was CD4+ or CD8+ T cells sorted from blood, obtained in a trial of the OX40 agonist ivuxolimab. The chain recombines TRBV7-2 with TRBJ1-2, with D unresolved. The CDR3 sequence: CASSLGPGREYGYTF. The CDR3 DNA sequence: TGTGCCAGCAGCTTAGGTCCAGGAAGGGAATATGGCTACACCTTC. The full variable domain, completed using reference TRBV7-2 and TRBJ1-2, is GAGVSQSPSNKVTEKGKDVELRCDPISGHTALYWYRQSLGQGLEFLIYFQGNSAPDKSGLPSDRFSAERTGGSVSTLTIQRTQQEDSAVYLCASSLGPGREYGYTFGSGTRLTVV.